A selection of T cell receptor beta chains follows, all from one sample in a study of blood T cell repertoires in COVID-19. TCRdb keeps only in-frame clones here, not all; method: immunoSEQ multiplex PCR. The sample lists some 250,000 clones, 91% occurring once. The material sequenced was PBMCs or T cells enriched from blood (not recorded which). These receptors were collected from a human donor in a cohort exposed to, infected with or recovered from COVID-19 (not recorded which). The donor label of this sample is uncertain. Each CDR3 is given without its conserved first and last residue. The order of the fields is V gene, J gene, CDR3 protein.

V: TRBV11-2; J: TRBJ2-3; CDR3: ASSPVGADTQY
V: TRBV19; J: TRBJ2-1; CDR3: ASSIEAIYNEQF
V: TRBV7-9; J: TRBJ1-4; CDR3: ASSLGSHNEKLF
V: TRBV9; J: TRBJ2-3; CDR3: ASSVSRLSTDTQY
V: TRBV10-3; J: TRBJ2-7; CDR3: AISNQQPMEQY
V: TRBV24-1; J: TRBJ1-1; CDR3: ATGTPTEAF
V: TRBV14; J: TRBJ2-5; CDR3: ASSTSGGGKTQY
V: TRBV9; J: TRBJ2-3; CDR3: ASSVGASGEDTQY
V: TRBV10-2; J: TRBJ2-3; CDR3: ASSESLDSSFTDTQY
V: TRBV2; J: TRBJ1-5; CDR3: ASGQGEVGNQPQH
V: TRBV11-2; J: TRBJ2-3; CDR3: ASSLVQDTQY
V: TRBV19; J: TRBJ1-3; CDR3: ASSPRRGGAGGNTIY
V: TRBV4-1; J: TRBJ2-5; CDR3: ASSQGLAGGLGTQY
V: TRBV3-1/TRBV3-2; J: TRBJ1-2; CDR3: ASSPSYWDSFGGYT
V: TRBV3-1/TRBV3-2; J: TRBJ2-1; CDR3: ASSQGRESHNEQF
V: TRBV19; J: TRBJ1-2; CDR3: ASSRGGERSYGYT
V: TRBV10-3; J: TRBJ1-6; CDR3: ATKPTGPLDSPLH
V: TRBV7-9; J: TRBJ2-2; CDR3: ASSLEGVSGLGELF
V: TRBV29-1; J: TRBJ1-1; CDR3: SGSTGHGNTEAF
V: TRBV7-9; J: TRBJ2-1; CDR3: ASTEGQGSLTAMNEQF
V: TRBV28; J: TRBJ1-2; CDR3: ASSLLDRGYGYT
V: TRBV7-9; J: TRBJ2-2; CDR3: ASSPPLRDRGTGELF
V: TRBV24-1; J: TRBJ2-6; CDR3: ATSDLRGAGANVLT
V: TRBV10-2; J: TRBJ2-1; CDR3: ASSDRFRGTPYNEQF
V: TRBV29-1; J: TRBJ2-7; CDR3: SVGDIAYEQY
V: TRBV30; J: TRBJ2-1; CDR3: AWSRPGGQTYNEQF
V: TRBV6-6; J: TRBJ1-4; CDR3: ASSYGEREKLF
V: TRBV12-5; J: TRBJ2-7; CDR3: ASGLQGAKEQY
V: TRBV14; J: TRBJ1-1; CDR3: ASSQAGGYTEAF
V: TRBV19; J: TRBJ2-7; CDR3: ASSSPSSTGLYYEQY
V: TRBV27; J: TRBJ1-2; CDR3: ASSPSNYGYT
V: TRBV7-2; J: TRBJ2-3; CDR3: ASSLGSGTGGSTDTQY
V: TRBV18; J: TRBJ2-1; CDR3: ASSPLGTGPNNEQF
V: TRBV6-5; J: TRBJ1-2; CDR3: ASIQTQANYGYT
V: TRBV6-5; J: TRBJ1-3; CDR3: ASSISGGGNTIY
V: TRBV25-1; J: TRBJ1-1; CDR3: ASATGMGEAF
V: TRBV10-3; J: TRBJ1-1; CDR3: AISDVVGAGSEAF
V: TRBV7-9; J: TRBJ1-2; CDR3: ASRRKLTGNVDYGYT
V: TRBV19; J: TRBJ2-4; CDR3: ASSIGAKNIQY
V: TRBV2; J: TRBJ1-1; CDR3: ASSAQANTEAF
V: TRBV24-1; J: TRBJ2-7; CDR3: ATSAADYEQY
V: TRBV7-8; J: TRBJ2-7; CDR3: ASSSLPGSYEQY
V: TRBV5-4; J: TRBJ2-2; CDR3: ASSLVGSKNTGELF
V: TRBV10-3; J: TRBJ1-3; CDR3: ASRTPGEGNTIY
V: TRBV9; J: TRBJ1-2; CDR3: ASSYGQGADGYT
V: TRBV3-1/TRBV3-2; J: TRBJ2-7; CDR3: ASSQDLKRVHEQY
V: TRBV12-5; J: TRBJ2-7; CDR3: ASGLGGTGMSEQY
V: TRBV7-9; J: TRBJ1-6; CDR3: ASSLRDRASPLH
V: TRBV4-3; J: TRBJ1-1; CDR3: ASSQDHGVSEAF
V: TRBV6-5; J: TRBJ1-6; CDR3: ASNLRAYNSPLH
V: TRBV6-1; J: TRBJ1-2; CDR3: ASSESTGWDYGYT
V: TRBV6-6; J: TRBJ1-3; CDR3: ASKATGFFSGNTIY
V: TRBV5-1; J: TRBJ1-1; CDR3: ASSLTGAEAF
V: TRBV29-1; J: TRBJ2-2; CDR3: SVWGGSDTGELF
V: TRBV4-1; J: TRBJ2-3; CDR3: ASSQVPLLSADTQY
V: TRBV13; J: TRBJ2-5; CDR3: ASSPPLARETQY
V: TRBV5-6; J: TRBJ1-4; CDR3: ASSFHSGQRADNEKLF
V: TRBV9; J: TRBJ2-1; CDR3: ASSGAGGRDEQF
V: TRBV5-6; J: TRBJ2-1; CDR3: ASSADRVRGYNEQF